The 22 T cell receptor beta chains below come from one sample, sequenced in a study of T cell responses to AZD1222 COVID-19 vaccine. The assay was immunoSEQ multiplex PCR, and TCRdb's table has in-frame clones only and misses some. The top ten hold 25% to 30% of the sample, which has under 200,000 clones, 85% to 90% seen once. Sequencing was performed on peripheral blood, taken 28 days after the second AZD1222 dose. These receptors originate from an adult who received the AZD1222 COVID-19 vaccine.

The J gene is TRBJ1-2, the V gene TRBV19; 7 positions match TRBD1. Germline V CDR1 and CDR2: LNHDA, SQIVND (reference sequence). With 7 bases clipped from V and 8 bases from J, the junction kept 16 bases outside the gene matches. The CDR3 runs to 15 residues. This CDR3 reads CASTPVDRALSGYTF. CDR3 coding DNA: TGTGCCAGTACCCCGGTCGACAGGGCTCTCTCCGGCTACACCTTC.

This chain connects TRBV11-1 to TRBJ1-1, with 7 bases identical to TRBD1. Germline-derived CDR1 and CDR2 are SGHAT and FQDESV (reference sequence). This CDR3 spans 13 amino acids. J was trimmed by 1 base and V by 5 bases; bases with no gene match: 1. The CDR3 spells CASSRDRNTEAFF. The DNA of the CDR3 is TGTGCCAGCAGCCGGGACAGGAACACTGAAGCTTTCTTT. The variable domain in full, with the rest retrieved from reference TRBV11-1 and TRBJ1-1, is EAEVAQSPRYKITEKSQAVAFWCDPISGHATLYWYRQILGQGPELLVQFQDESVVDDSQLPKDRFSAERLKGVDSTLKIQPAELGDSAMYLCASSRDRNTEAFFGQGTRLTVV.

About this clone: Germline and junction disagree at one end, which may indicate a read error. The gene calls are TRBV11-2 and TRBJ2-7, with D hard to call. The germline V gene has CDR1 SGHAT and CDR2 FQNNGV. CDR3 length: 14 residues. CDR3 amino acids: CASSLDGLVYEQYF. Written as DNA, the CDR3 is TGTGCCAGCAGCCTAGACGGATTGGTGTACGAGCAGTACTTC.

The J gene is TRBJ2-7, the V gene TRBV6-5; D possibly corresponds to TRBD1 (6 bases). V lost 6 bases, J lost 0 bases, and 15 bases lay in between. Germline lookup yields CDR1 MNHEY and CDR2 SVGAGI. This CDR3 has 15 amino acids. Here the CDR3 reads CASRKGDTSSYEQYF. CDR3 nucleotides: TGTGCCAGCAGGAAGGGGGACACAAGCTCCTACGAGCAGTACTTC.

This chain links TRBV7-8 with TRBJ1-5, with a weak D call TRBD1 (5 bases). The CDR3 sequence is 16 residues long. V lost 0 bases, J lost 9 bases, and 18 bases lay in between. Germline CDR1 SGHVS, CDR2 FQNEAQ. The CDR3, as DNA: TGTGCCAGCAGCTTAGCTTTGGGGGACGAGGGTCCGCCCCAGCATTTT. It specifies CASSLALGDEGPPQHF.

The chain recombines TRBV13 with TRBJ2-7; D ambiguous. This CDR3 contains 13 residues. Germline CDR1 reads PRHDT; CDR2 reads FYEKMQ (reference sequence). Trimming pared 5 bases from V and 0 bases from J, leaving 8 bases between. The CDR3 DNA reads TGTGCCAGCAGCCCACAAAGCTCCTACGAGCAGTACTTC. It is translated as CASSPQSSYEQYF.

The genes are TRBV7-2 and TRBJ1-5; D possibly corresponds to TRBD1 (5 bases). Germline V gene sequence: CDR1 SGHTA, CDR2 FQGNSA. V was pared by 3 bases and J by 4 bases, with 13 bases between. CDR3 length equals 15 residues. The CDR3 region is CASSLEGRNNQPQHF. The DNA for the CDR3 is TGTGCCAGCAGCTTGGAGGGGCGGAATAATCAGCCCCAGCATTTT. The full variable domain, rest sourced from reference TRBV7-2 and TRBJ1-5, is GAGVSQSPSNKVTEKGKDVELRCDPISGHTALYWYRQSLGQGLEFLIYFQGNSAPDKSGLPSDRFSAERTGGSVSTLTIQRTQQEDSAVYLCASSLEGRNNQPQHFGDGTRLSIL.

CDR3 residues: CAWEQGLEAFF. The CDR3 DNA reads as TGTGCCTGGGAACAGGGGCTGGAAGCTTTCTTT. V and J are TRBV30 and TRBJ1-1, with TRBD1 matching 7 bases. V was pared by 5 bases and J by 8 bases, with 5 bases of the junction left unmatched. Germline V gene data show CDR1 as GTSNPN and CDR2 as SVGIG (reference sequence). This CDR3 has 11 amino acids.

The chain employs TRBV3-1 (or the pseudogene TRBV3-2) and TRBJ1-2; D unresolved. Germline V lookup: CDR1 LGHDT, CDR2 YNNKEL (reference sequence). The V end was cut by 4 bases, the J end by 4 bases, with 7 bases between. The CDR3 length is 12 residues. The CDR3 sequence: CASSRRTYGYTF. The CDR3 coding sequence is TGTGCCAGCAGCCGGCGGACCTATGGCTACACCTTC.

This chain joins TRBV5-1 and TRBJ2-3; D may be TRBD2 (6 bases). CDR3 length: 13 amino acids. Per germline, CDR1 SGHRS and CDR2 YFSETQ. V dropped 4 bases and J dropped 2 bases, with 8 bases sitting between them. In nucleotides, the CDR3 is TGCGCCAGCAGCGGAGGGATCACAGATACGCAGTATTTT. Amino acids: CASSGGITDTQYF.

This chain connects TRBV6-5 to TRBJ2-1; D ambiguous. CDR1 is MNHEY, CDR2 SVGAGI, per germline. V was pared by 4 bases and J by 2 bases, with 6 bases between. The CDR3 is 13 amino acids. In DNA, the CDR3 is TGTGCCAGCAGTTTTCTTCCCTACAATGAGCAGTTCTTC. Its translation: CASSFLPYNEQFF.

The chain joins TRBV5-5 to TRBJ2-2, with D perhaps TRBD1 (5 bases). V lost 2 bases to trimming and J lost 8 bases, with 13 bases between them. The CDR3 consists of 14 residues. Per germline, CDR1 SGHKS and CDR2 YYEKEE (reference sequence). The CDR3 DNA reads as TGTGCCAGCAGCTTAACAGGTTCGAGTGGGGAGCTGTTTTTT. This gives the protein CASSLTGSSGELFF.

The genes are TRBV7-3 and TRBJ2-1; 7 nucleotides align to TRBD1. The CDR3 contains 16 residues. Germline loops: CDR1 SGHTA, CDR2 FQGTGA. The V and J ends lost 2 bases and 5 bases, in that order; junction bases with no gene match: 9. CDR3 sequence reads: CASSLFPGQPNNEQFF. Here the CDR3 DNA reads TGTGCCAGCAGCTTATTCCCGGGACAGCCTAACAATGAGCAGTTCTTC.

J is TRBJ2-5 and V is TRBV6-6; tentative D call: TRBD1 (7 bases). Trimming cost V 0 bases and J 6 bases, with 14 bases left between them. The CDR3 length is 15 residues. CDR1 is MNHNY and CDR2 is SVGAGI in the germline V gene (reference sequence). In nucleotides, the CDR3 is TGTGCCAGCAGTTACTCGTTGGAGGGGGCGAAGACCCAGTACTTC. Its translation: CASSYSLEGAKTQYF.

The chain joins TRBV7-9 to TRBJ2-7, with D perhaps matching TRBD1 (5 bases). The CDR3 sequence is 12 residues long. Per germline, CDR1 SEHNR and CDR2 FQNEAQ (reference sequence). The ends were cut back, 5 bases at V and 2 bases at J, with 7 bases in the middle. This CDR3 is CASSPGTYEQYF. The CDR3, as DNA: TGTGCCAGCAGCCCAGGGACCTACGAGCAGTACTTC.

This chain uses TRBV9 with TRBJ2-1, with D perhaps TRBD2 (6 bases). Trimming pared 4 bases from V and 3 bases from J, leaving 20 bases between. Germline CDR1 SGDLS, CDR2 YYNGEE. The CDR3 covers 17 residues. The CDR3: CASSPRTAPEGYNEQFF. Here the CDR3 DNA reads TGTGCCAGCAGCCCTCGGACTGCTCCGGAGGGCTACAATGAGCAGTTCTTC.

This clone has just a few counts. The V gene is TRBV23-1, the J gene TRBJ2-7; 10 bases are shared with TRBD1. TRBV23-1 is designated an ORF whose function remains uncertain. After removal of 3 bases from V and 5 bases from J, the junction contained 7 bases not matched to a gene. The CDR3 consists of 15 residues. The CDR3 bases are TGCGCCAGCAGTCATTCGGACAGGGGGGTCCACGAGCAGTACTTC. Translated: CASSHSDRGVHEQYF.

This chain uses TRBV7-2 with TRBJ1-5, with 8 bases aligning to TRBD1. V was pared by 4 bases and J by 7 bases, with 9 bases of the junction left unmatched. Germline V lookup: CDR1 SGHTA, CDR2 FQGNSA. The CDR3 runs 15 residues. The CDR3 DNA sequence: TGTGCCAGCAGCTCACAAGACAGGGGAGGGCAGCCCCAGCATTTT. Translating gives CASSSQDRGGQPQHF.

The chain carries TRBV18 and TRBJ2-1; no definite D call. There are 13 residues in the CDR3. V was clipped by 6 bases and J by 9 bases, with 15 bases between them. Germline loops: CDR1 KGHSH, CDR2 LQKENI. This CDR3 is CASSTISNGEQFF. DNA for the CDR3: TGTGCCAGCTCCACAATCTCGAACGGTGAGCAGTTCTTC.

The J gene is TRBJ2-1, the V gene TRBV2; no firm D call. CDR1 and CDR2 from the germline V gene are SNHLY and FYNNEI. Trimming removed 6 bases at V and 6 bases at J, with 21 bases between. This CDR3 spans 16 amino acids. The CDR3 coding sequence is TGTGCCAGCAGAACAACGTCTGGGCTGTGGTCCAATGAGCAGTTCTTC. This encodes CASRTTSGLWSNEQFF.

The rearrangement uses TRBV5-5 and TRBJ1-2; tentative D call: TRBD1 (5 bases). The CDR3 runs 13 residues. Per germline, CDR1 SGHKS and CDR2 YYEKEE (reference sequence). Trimming left V 4 bases short and J 4 bases short, with 11 bases between. The CDR3 region is CASSRDGSYGYTF. CDR3 nucleotide sequence: TGTGCCAGCAGCAGGGACGGTAGCTATGGCTACACCTTC.

This chain connects TRBV7-2 to TRBJ1-4, with 10 bases lining up with TRBD1. The CDR3 totals 14 residues. Germline V gene sequence: CDR1 SGHTA, CDR2 FQGNSA. The V gene end was trimmed by 5 bases and the J gene end by 6 bases; junction bases not matched to a gene: 3. This CDR3 reads CASSPGQGHEKLFF. The DNA of the CDR3 is TGTGCCAGCAGCCCGGGACAGGGGCATGAAAAACTGTTTTTT.